This is a list of T cell receptor beta chains from one sample in a study of T cell repertoires in cytomegalovirus infection. Their target antigens are unknown. TCRdb processed the reads anew with MiXCR; each CDR3 protein has one entry. The sample yields some 920,000 distinct CDR3 sequences, approximately 31% seen once. The input for sequencing was cultured CD8+ T cells from PBMCs, taken from culture after CMV antigen stimulation. The receptors originated from a human donor in good health (CMV status not recorded). Some clones in this sample may be carry-over from other donors' samples. The CDR3 runs from the conserved cysteine through the conserved F or W. The D gene is left open where the match is weak. The size field is filled for only some rows; it gives once, few, many or a size class.

NA | 13 | TRBJ2-5 | TRBV7-6 | NA | CASSLDVQETQYF | TGTGCCAGCAGCTTAGATGTCCAAGAGACCCAGTACTTC
NA | 16 | TRBJ2-1 | TRBV7-2 | TRBD1 | CASSSPRGPNYNEQFF | TGTGCCAGCAGCTCCCCCAGGGGGCCCAACTACAATGAGCAGTTCTTC
few | 14 | TRBJ1-2 | TRBV12-5 | NA | CASALSTENYGYTF | TGTGCTAGTGCCCTTTCAACGGAAAACTATGGCTACACCTTC
NA | 14 | TRBJ2-7 | TRBV5-1 | NA | CASSLDSSPWEQYF | TGCGCCAGCAGCTTGGACAGCTCCCCGTGGGAGCAGTACTTC
NA | 17 | TRBJ2-2 | TRBV4-1 | NA | CASSQPGLRDHTGELFF | TGCGCCAGCAGCCAACCGGGCCTCCGGGATCATACCGGGGAGCTGTTTTTT
few | 11 | TRBJ2-1 | TRBV11-2 | NA | CASHSYNEQFF | TGTGCCAGCCACTCCTACAATGAGCAGTTCTTC
few | 15 | TRBJ2-5 | TRBV7-6 | TRBD1 | CASSFGTGGEETQYF | TGTGCCAGCAGCTTTGGTACAGGGGGCGAAGAGACCCAGTACTTC
NA | 17 | TRBJ2-1 | TRBV6-6 | NA | CASSYASNPFTYNEQFF | TGTGCCAGCAGTTACGCCAGCAACCCTTTTACATACAATGAGCAGTTCTTC
NA | 15 | TRBJ2-3 | TRBV6-1 | NA | CASSEFGRATDTQYF | TGTGCCAGCAGTGAATTTGGCAGGGCCACAGATACGCAGTATTTT
NA | 14 | TRBJ1-1 | TRBV7-9 | NA | CASSSLFRVPEAFF | TGTGCCAGCAGCTCACTATTTCGAGTGCCTGAAGCTTTCTTT
many | 14 | TRBJ2-5 | TRBV24-1 | NA | CATSDGHSQETQYF | TGTGCCACCAGTGACGGACATAGCCAAGAGACCCAGTACTTC
few | 15 | TRBJ2-1 | TRBV27 | TRBD2 | CASSLTRGGHNEQFF | TGTGCCAGCAGTTTGACGCGGGGGGGTCACAATGAGCAGTTCTTC
NA | 16 | TRBJ2-1 | TRBV7-6 | NA | CASSLAAGLLYNEQFF | TGTGCCAGCAGCTTAGCGGCAGGGCTCCTCTACAATGAGCAGTTCTTC
NA | 15 | TRBJ2-1 | TRBV6-1 | TRBD2 | CASSEIAGGRNEQFF | TGTGCCAGCAGTGAAATAGCGGGGGGGCGGAATGAGCAGTTCTTC
NA | 14 | TRBJ2-1 | TRBV5-6 | NA | CASTQTAVYNEQFF | TGTGCCAGCACCCAGACGGCAGTCTACAATGAGCAGTTCTTC
NA | 16 | TRBJ2-5 | TRBV11-2 | TRBD2 | CANSSRGGPTPWTQYF | TGTGCCAACAGCTCCCGGGGGGGCCCGACCCCTTGGACCCAGTACTTC
NA | 15 | TRBJ1-6 | TRBV14 | NA | CASSHSESYNSPLHF | TGTGCCAGCAGCCATTCGGAATCCTATAATTCACCCCTCCACTTT
many | 13 | TRBJ1-2 | TRBV3-1 | NA | CASSEGTRGGYTF | TGTGCCAGCAGCGAGGGAACGAGAGGTGGCTACACCTTC
few | 15 | TRBJ2-2 | TRBV9 | TRBD2 | CASRKRGANTGELFF | TGTGCCAGCAGGAAGCGGGGGGCGAACACCGGGGAGCTGTTTTTT
many | 15 | TRBJ2-1 | TRBV7-2 | TRBD1 | CASSLWDRGPNEQFF | TGTGCCAGCAGCTTGTGGGACAGGGGCCCCAATGAGCAGTTCTTC
many | 15 | TRBJ1-2 | TRBV6-5 | NA | CASRDLAGLNYGYTF | TGTGCCAGCAGGGATCTGGCAGGCCTAAACTATGGCTACACCTTC
once | 13 | TRBJ1-5 | TRBV7-6 | NA | CARSLGRNQPQHF | TGTGCCAGAAGCTTAGGAAGGAATCAGCCCCAGCATTTT
NA | 12 | TRBJ2-1 | TRBV5-1 | TRBD1 | CASSLAPDRFFF | TGCGCCAGCAGCTTGGCTCCGGACAGGTTCTTCTTC
NA | 17 | TRBJ2-7 | TRBV5-6 | NA | CASSLHLGPYEHYEQYF | TGTGCCAGCAGCTTGCACCTGGGCCCCTACGAACACTACGAGCAGTACTTC
once | 13 | TRBJ2-3 | TRBV4-1 | NA | CASSQTDGDTQYF | TGCGCCAGCAGCCAGACAGATGGAGATACGCAGTATTTT
few | 14 | TRBJ2-3 | TRBV24-1 | TRBD1 | CATSGAGGLDTQYF | TGTGCCACCAGTGGGGCAGGGGGTCTAGATACGCAGTATTTT
few | 15 | TRBJ2-2 | TRBV12-3/TRBV12-4 | NA | CASSLGFSPPGELFF | TGTGCCAGCAGTTTGGGCTTCTCCCCGCCCGGGGAGCTGTTTTTT
NA | 14 | TRBJ2-3 | TRBV20-1 | NA | CSASDGRSTDTQYF | TGCAGTGCTAGTGACGGACGGTCCACAGATACGCAGTATTTT
few | 14 | TRBJ2-7 | TRBV4-1 | TRBD2 | CASSQVRGIREQYF | TGCGCCAGCAGCCAAGTGCGGGGGATTCGGGAGCAGTACTTC
few | 15 | TRBJ2-3 | TRBV7-2 | NA | CASSLAGPGPDTQYF | TGTGCCAGCAGCTTAGCTGGGCCGGGCCCAGATACGCAGTATTTT
NA | 18 | TRBJ2-4 | TRBV4-3 | TRBD1 | CASSQPQGQALAKNIQYF | TGCGCCAGCAGCCAGCCCCAGGGACAGGCACTAGCCAAAAACATTCAGTACTTC
few | 16 | TRBJ1-1 | TRBV20-1 | TRBD1 | CSARPQGALLNTEAFF | TGCAGTGCTAGGCCACAGGGGGCCTTATTAAACACTGAAGCTTTCTTT
NA | 15 | TRBJ1-2 | TRBV4-2 | NA | CASSPKWEERYGYTF | TGTGCCAGCAGCCCCAAGTGGGAGGAAAGATATGGCTACACCTTC
few | 14 | TRBJ1-1 | TRBV20-1 | NA | CSARDPFIATEAFF | TGCAGTGCTAGAGATCCTTTCATAGCCACTGAAGCTTTCTTT
few | 18 | TRBJ2-1 | TRBV6-2/TRBV6-3 | NA | CASSYSTDLLQGRNEQFF | TGTGCCAGCAGTTACTCGACTGACCTACTTCAGGGCCGCAATGAGCAGTTCTTC
few | 16 | TRBJ2-3 | TRBV27 | NA | CASSLYGESSTDTQYF | TGTGCCAGCAGTTTATACGGGGAAAGTAGCACAGATACGCAGTATTTT
NA | 15 | TRBJ2-2 | TRBV2 | TRBD2 | CASSVLAGGTGELFF | TGTGCCAGCAGTGTCCTAGCGGGAGGCACCGGGGAGCTGTTTTTT
few | 15 | TRBJ2-3 | TRBV2 | TRBD2 | CASSVAGGLTDTQYF | TGTGCCAGCAGTGTTGCGGGGGGCCTCACAGATACGCAGTATTTT
once | 15 | TRBJ2-3 | TRBV15 | NA | CATSTRRGGTDTQYF | TGTGCCACCAGCACTCGACGGGGAGGCACAGATACGCAGTATTTT
NA | 13 | TRBJ1-1 | TRBV5-4 | NA | CASSPQGALEAFF | TGTGCCAGCAGCCCACAGGGTGCCCTTGAAGCTTTCTTT
few | 13 | TRBJ2-3 | TRBV4-3 | TRBD1 | CAYDRGASDTQYF | TGCGCATATGACAGGGGGGCCTCAGATACGCAGTATTTT